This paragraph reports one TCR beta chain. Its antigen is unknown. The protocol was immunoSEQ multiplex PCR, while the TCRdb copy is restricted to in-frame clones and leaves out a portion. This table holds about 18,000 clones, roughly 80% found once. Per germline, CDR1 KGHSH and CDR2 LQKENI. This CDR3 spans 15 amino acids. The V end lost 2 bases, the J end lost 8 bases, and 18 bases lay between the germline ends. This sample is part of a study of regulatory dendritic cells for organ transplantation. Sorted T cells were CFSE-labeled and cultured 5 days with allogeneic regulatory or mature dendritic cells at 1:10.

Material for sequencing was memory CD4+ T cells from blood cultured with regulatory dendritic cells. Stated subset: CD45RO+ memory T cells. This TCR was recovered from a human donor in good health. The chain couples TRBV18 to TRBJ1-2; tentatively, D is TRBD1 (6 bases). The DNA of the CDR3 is TGTGCCAGCTCACCAGGGGGGAACCAGGGGTTCGGCTACACCTTC. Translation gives CASSPGGNQGFGYTF. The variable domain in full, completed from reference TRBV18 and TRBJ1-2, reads NAGVMQNPRHLVRRRGQEARLRCSPMKGHSHVYWYRQLPEEGLKFMVYLQKENIIDESGMPKERFSAEFPKEGPSILRIQQVVRGDSAAYFCASSPGGNQGFGYTFGSGTRLTVV.